The rows below give T cell receptor beta chains drawn from one sample of a study of blood T cell repertoires in COVID-19. Assay: immunoSEQ multiplex PCR; the TCRdb copy retains only in-frame clones and omits some. The sample lists around 57,000 clones, around 80% occurring once. The sample taken for sequencing was peripheral blood. The receptors here all came from a woman in her seventies with acute or convalescent COVID-19. Each CDR3 is given with its conserved first and last residue. The D gene is left open where the match is weak. Expanded clones get a size class; other rows say once, few or many, or leave the size out.

d_gene,v_gene,abundance,j_gene,CDR3aa,CDR3nt
-,TRBV11-2,few,TRBJ2-7,CASNSGGTAQYF,TGTGCCAGCAACTCAGGGGGGACCGCGCAGTACTTC
-,TRBV19,-,TRBJ1-6,CASTYSDGNSPLHF,TGTGCCAGTACCTATAGCGACGGTAATTCACCCCTCCACTTT
-,TRBV7-2,-,TRBJ2-2,CASSPVSGRTGELFF,TGTGCCAGCAGCCCGGTATCGGGGAGAACCGGGGAGCTGTTTTTT
-,TRBV10-1,few,TRBJ2-2,CASSDPGIGELFF,TGCGCCAGCAGCGACCCAGGGATCGGGGAGCTGTTTTTT
-,TRBV5-4,-,TRBJ2-2,CASSSPTDTGELFF,TGTGCCAGCAGCTCGCCGACAGATACCGGGGAGCTGTTTTTT
-,TRBV6-6,-,TRBJ2-1,CASSYSLALEQFF,TGTGCCAGCAGTTACTCGCTAGCGCTTGAGCAGTTCTTC
TRBD1,TRBV2,-,TRBJ1-4,CASSEAPGQGGEKLFF,TGTGCCAGCAGTGAAGCCCCGGGACAGGGCGGTGAAAAACTGTTTTTT
TRBD2,TRBV6-5,-,TRBJ2-2,CASRTSGGAAGELFF,TGTGCCAGCAGGACTAGCGGGGGGGCTGCCGGGGAGCTGTTTTTT
-,TRBV5-6,-,TRBJ2-1,CASSLVAVYNEQFF,TGTGCCAGCAGCTTGGTAGCGGTGTACAATGAGCAGTTCTTC
-,TRBV5-1,few,TRBJ2-5,CASSADVVGETQYF,TGCGCCAGCAGCGCAGATGTGGTCGGGGAGACCCAGTACTTC
TRBD1,TRBV29-1,-,TRBJ1-1,CSVERGQDTEAFF,TGCAGCGTTGAAAGGGGACAGGATACTGAAGCTTTCTTT
-,TRBV19,-,TRBJ2-7,CASQGSYEQYF,TGTGCCAGCCAGGGTTCCTACGAGCAGTACTTC
-,TRBV6-2/TRBV6-3,-,TRBJ2-6,CASSPPGGANVLTF,TGTGCCAGCAGCCCTCCGGGAGGGGCCAACGTCCTGACTTTC
TRBD1,TRBV7-9,-,TRBJ2-2,CASSLATQGDTGELFF,TGTGCCAGCAGCTTAGCTACTCAGGGGGACACCGGGGAGCTGTTTTTT
-,TRBV5-1,-,TRBJ2-1,CASSFIGTAGGNEQFF,TGCGCCAGCAGCTTCATCGGGACAGCTGGGGGGAATGAGCAGTTCTTC
-,TRBV7-9,-,TRBJ1-3,CASGDNRGNTIYF,TGTGCCAGCGGGGACAATCGTGGAAACACCATATATTTT
TRBD1,TRBV29-1,-,TRBJ2-7,CSVEVGTGGVTYEQYF,TGCAGCGTTGAAGTAGGGACAGGGGGCGTGACCTACGAGCAGTACTTC
-,TRBV7-9,-,TRBJ1-2,CASSLGGQLKYGYTF,TGTGCCAGCAGCTTAGGTGGACAGTTAAAATATGGCTACACCTTC
TRBD1,TRBV5-1,-,TRBJ1-3,CASSLEGGQGNTIYF,TGCGCCAGCAGCTTGGAAGGGGGCCAGGGAAACACCATATATTTT
-,TRBV5-1,few,TRBJ2-3,CASSSGYGGTDTQYF,TGCGCCAGCAGCAGCGGATATGGGGGCACAGATACGCAGTATTTT
TRBD1,TRBV7-2,-,TRBJ2-7,CASSKDRAYEQYF,TGTGCCAGCAGCAAAGACAGGGCCTACGAGCAGTACTTC
-,TRBV5-1,-,TRBJ2-7,CASSSGGEQYF,TGCGCCAGCAGCTCAGGTGGCGAGCAGTACTTC
-,TRBV6-5,-,TRBJ1-1,CASSTGLDTEAFF,TGTGCCAGCAGTACAGGGTTGGACACTGAAGCTTTCTTT
TRBD2,TRBV7-7,-,TRBJ2-2,CASSLASIAGGPRGELFF,TGTGCCAGCAGCTTAGCCTCGATAGCGGGGGGGCCTCGTGGGGAGCTGTTTTTT
-,TRBV5-6,-,TRBJ2-3,CASSLFMTDTQYF,TGTGCCAGCAGCTTGTTTATGACAGATACGCAGTATTTT
TRBD1,TRBV29-1,-,TRBJ2-2,CSVERQGPTGELFF,TGCAGCGTTGAGCGACAGGGACCTACCGGGGAGCTGTTTTTT
-,TRBV5-1,-,TRBJ1-2,CASSPGTVISYGYTF,TGCGCCAGCAGCCCGGGAACAGTAATATCCTATGGCTACACCTTC
-,TRBV7-6,-,TRBJ2-7,CASSLEPPTTTTSYEQYF,TGTGCCAGCAGCTTAGAACCCCCGACGACAACCACATCCTACGAGCAGTACTTC
-,TRBV9,-,TRBJ1-1,CASSPKGGVWTDSMNTEAFF,TGTGCCAGCAGCCCAAAGGGGGGGGTTTGGACAGACTCCATGAACACTGAAGCTTTCTTT
-,TRBV6-7,-,TRBJ1-5,CASSYGPENQPQHF,TGTGCCAGCAGTTACGGGCCAGAGAATCAGCCCCAGCATTTT
TRBD1,TRBV5-5,few,TRBJ1-5,CASSSTGGAGQPQHF,TGTGCCAGCAGCTCAACAGGGGGCGCAGGTCAGCCCCAGCATTTT
TRBD2,TRBV7-2,few,TRBJ2-3,CASSFTSGRSTDTQYF,TGTGCCAGCAGCTTTACTAGCGGGAGAAGCACAGATACGCAGTATTTT
TRBD2,TRBV5-4,-,TRBJ2-7,CASSLEAGGPYEQYF,TGTGCCAGCAGCTTGGAAGCGGGGGGGCCCTACGAGCAGTACTTC
TRBD2,TRBV19,-,TRBJ2-7,CASSTRTSGGTYEQYF,TGTGCCAGTAGTACCCGGACTAGCGGGGGGACCTACGAGCAGTACTTC
TRBD1,TRBV7-8,-,TRBJ1-6,CASSLAAGQGIEMALHF,TGTGCCAGCAGCTTAGCCGCGGGACAGGGGATCGAAATGGCCCTCCACTTT
TRBD1,TRBV7-9,-,TRBJ2-1,CASSLRTGFSNEQFF,TGTGCCAGCAGCCTCCGGACAGGGTTCTCCAATGAGCAGTTCTTC
-,TRBV19,-,TRBJ1-2,CASSLGDNYGYTF,TGTGCCAGTAGTCTGGGAGACAACTATGGCTACACCTTC
-,TRBV29-1,-,TRBJ2-7,CSVEDIREGGGEYF,TGCAGCGTTGAAGATATAAGGGAGGGGGGGGGCGAGTACTTC
-,TRBV11-2,few,TRBJ2-7,CASSHLGEGLFYEQYF,TGTGCCAGCAGCCACCTTGGGGAAGGACTTTTCTACGAGCAGTACTTC
-,TRBV6-1,-,TRBJ2-7,CASSEKIVIYEQYF,TGTGCCAGCAGTGAAAAAATCGTAATTTACGAGCAGTACTTC
-,TRBV15,-,TRBJ1-2,CATSRGGSATIYGYTF,TGTGCCACCAGCAGAGGCGGGTCAGCCACCATCTATGGCTACACCTTC
-,TRBV4-3,-,TRBJ2-7,CASSRTAAGIGSYEQYF,TGCGCCAGCAGCCGGACCGCTGCAGGGATAGGGTCCTACGAGCAGTACTTC
-,TRBV21-1,-,TRBJ2-1,CANRQGGAYNEQFF,TGTGCGAACCGGCAGGGGGGCGCCTACAATGAGCAGTTCTTC
-,TRBV7-9,-,TRBJ2-7,CASRGQGLNSYEQYF,TGTGCCAGCAGGGGTCAGGGATTAAACTCCTACGAGCAGTACTTC
TRBD2,TRBV3-1/TRBV3-2,-,TRBJ2-4,CASSQQTSGGSEAKNIQYF,TGTGCCAGCAGCCAGCAGACTAGCGGGGGGAGTGAGGCCAAAAACATTCAGTACTTC
TRBD1,TRBV28,once,TRBJ1-1,CASSPLGQAGMNTEAFF,TGTGCCAGCAGCCCCCTGGGACAGGCGGGCATGAACACTGAAGCTTTCTTT
-,TRBV12-2,-,TRBJ1-4,CASRLLQGEDEKLFF,TGTGCAAGTCGCTTATTACAGGGTGAGGATGAAAAACTGTTTTTT
-,TRBV5-1,-,TRBJ1-2,CASAYGEVGYTF,TGCGCCAGCGCTTACGGGGAGGTGGGCTACACCTTC
-,TRBV2,-,TRBJ1-6,CASRGQVLNSPLHF,TGTGCCAGCAGGGGACAAGTGCTAAATTCACCCCTCCACTTT
TRBD2,TRBV9,medium-sized,TRBJ2-1,CASSSSMVSGGYNEQFF,TGTGCCAGCAGCTCCTCTATGGTCAGCGGGGGGTACAATGAGCAGTTCTTC
-,TRBV7-9,-,TRBJ1-6,CASSLTPADSPLHF,TGTGCCAGCAGCCTCACTCCAGCGGATTCACCCCTCCACTTT
-,TRBV28,few,TRBJ1-2,CASSATPKGGYTF,TGTGCCAGCAGTGCCACACCTAAAGGGGGATACACCTTC
-,TRBV19,-,TRBJ1-4,CASSLGQTREKLFF,TGTGCCAGTAGTTTGGGGCAGACCCGTGAAAAACTGTTTTTT